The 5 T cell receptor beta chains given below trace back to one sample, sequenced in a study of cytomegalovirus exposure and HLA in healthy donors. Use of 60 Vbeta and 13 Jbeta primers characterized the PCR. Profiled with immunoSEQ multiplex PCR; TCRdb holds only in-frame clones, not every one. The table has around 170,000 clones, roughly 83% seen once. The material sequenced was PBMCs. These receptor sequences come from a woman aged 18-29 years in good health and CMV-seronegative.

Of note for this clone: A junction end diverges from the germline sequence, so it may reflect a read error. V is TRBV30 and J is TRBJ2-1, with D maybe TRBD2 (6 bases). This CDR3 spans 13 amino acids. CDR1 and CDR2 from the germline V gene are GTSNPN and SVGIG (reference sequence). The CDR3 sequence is CASSRVSGHEQFF. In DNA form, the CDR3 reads TGTGCCTCGAGTAGGGTTAGCGGACATGAGCAGTTCTTC.

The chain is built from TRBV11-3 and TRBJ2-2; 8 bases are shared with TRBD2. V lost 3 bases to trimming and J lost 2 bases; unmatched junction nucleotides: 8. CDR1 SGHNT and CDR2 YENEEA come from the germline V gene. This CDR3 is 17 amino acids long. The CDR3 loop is CASSFGGATVNTGELFF. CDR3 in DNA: TGTGCCAGCAGCTTCGGGGGGGCCACAGTTAACACCGGGGAGCTGTTTTTT.

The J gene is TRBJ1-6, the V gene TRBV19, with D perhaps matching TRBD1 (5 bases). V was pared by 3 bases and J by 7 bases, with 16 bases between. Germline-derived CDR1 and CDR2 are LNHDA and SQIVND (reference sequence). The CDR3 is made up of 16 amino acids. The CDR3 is CASSIPGFGRNSPLHF. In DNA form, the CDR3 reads TGTGCCAGTAGTATCCCAGGGTTCGGCCGAAATTCACCCCTCCACTTT.

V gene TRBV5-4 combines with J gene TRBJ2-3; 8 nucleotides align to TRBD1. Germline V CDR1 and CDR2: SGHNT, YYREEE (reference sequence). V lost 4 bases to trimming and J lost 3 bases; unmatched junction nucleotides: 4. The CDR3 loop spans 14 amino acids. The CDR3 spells CASSVTGGTDTQYF. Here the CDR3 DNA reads TGTGCCAGCAGCGTAACAGGGGGGACAGATACGCAGTATTTT. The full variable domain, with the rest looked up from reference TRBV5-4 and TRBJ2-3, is ETGVTQSPTHLIKTRGQQVTLRCSSQSGHNTVSWYQQALGQGPQFIFQYYREEENGRGNFPPRFSGLQFPNYSSELNVNALELDDSALYLCASSVTGGTDTQYFGPGTRLTVL.

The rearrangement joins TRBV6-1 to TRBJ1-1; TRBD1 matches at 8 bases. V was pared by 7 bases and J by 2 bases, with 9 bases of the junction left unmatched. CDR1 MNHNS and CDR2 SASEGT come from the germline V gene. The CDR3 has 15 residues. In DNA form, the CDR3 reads TGTGCCAGCATAATCCGGACAGGGATTAACACTGAAGCTTTCTTT. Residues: CASIIRTGINTEAFF.